Listed below are T cell receptor beta chains from one sample, sequenced in a study of blood T cell repertoires in COVID-19. Measured with immunoSEQ multiplex PCR; TCRdb has only the in-frame clones, and not every one. The sample gives some 64,000 clones, roughly 70% of which show up once; 51% is in the top ten. Sample: PBMCs or T cells enriched from blood (not recorded which). Receptors originate from a woman aged 55-69 years who had been exposed to COVID-19. CDR3s include the opening cysteine and the closing phenylalanine or tryptophan. A D gene is named only where the DNA matches it firmly. A clone size is listed for some rows: how often the clone was seen (once, few, many), or a class if it is expanded.

v_gene	j_gene	abundance	d_gene	CDR3aa	CDR3nt
TRBV15	TRBJ1-2	-	-	CATSRGGGNYGYTF	TGTGCCACCAGCAGAGGAGGGGGAAACTATGGCTACACCTTC
TRBV19	TRBJ2-3	-	-	CASNSRPEGTQYF	TGTGCCAGTAATTCCAGACCGGAGGGTACGCAGTATTTT
TRBV14	TRBJ2-2	-	-	CASRPQGFANTGELFF	TGTGCCAGCAGACCCCAGGGCTTTGCGAACACCGGGGAGCTGTTTTTT
TRBV5-5	TRBJ1-4	-	-	CASSLDVPPGEKLFF	TGTGCCAGCAGCTTGGACGTCCCCCCAGGGGAAAAACTGTTTTTT
TRBV7-2	TRBJ1-1	once	TRBD1	CASSLYRGPRTEAFF	TGTGCCAGCAGCCTCTATAGGGGGCCTAGGACTGAAGCTTTCTTT
TRBV24-1	TRBJ2-1	-	TRBD2	CATSDRSGVYNEQFF	TGTGCCACCAGTGACCGCAGCGGGGTCTACAATGAGCAGTTCTTC
TRBV28	TRBJ2-7	-	TRBD2	CASSSQMAGDYEQYF	TGTGCCAGCAGTTCCCAGATGGCGGGGGACTACGAGCAGTACTTC
TRBV3-1/TRBV3-2	TRBJ1-2	-	-	CASSQESSGFGGYTF	TGTGCCAGCAGCCAAGAGAGCTCAGGGTTTGGTGGCTACACCTTC
TRBV19	TRBJ1-1	-	-	CASGQVGQTTEAFF	TGTGCCAGTGGGCAAGTGGGGCAGACCACTGAAGCTTTCTTT
TRBV5-4	TRBJ2-1	-	TRBD2	CASSLGIAGASSYNEQFF	TGTGCCAGCAGCTTGGGTATTGCGGGAGCTAGCTCCTACAATGAGCAGTTCTTC
TRBV27	TRBJ2-1	once	TRBD2	CASSSLPGTSGSINEQFF	TGTGCCAGCAGTTCCCTACCCGGGACTAGCGGGAGTATAAATGAGCAGTTCTTC
TRBV24-1	TRBJ2-3	-	TRBD2	CATSGNSGEYTDTQYF	TGTGCCACCAGTGGAAACAGCGGGGAGTACACAGATACGCAGTATTTT
TRBV25-1	TRBJ2-1	-	-	CASSESLEQFF	TGTGCCAGCAGTGAATCCCTAGAGCAGTTCTTC
TRBV28	TRBJ2-3	few	TRBD2	CATLTSGGTDTQYF	TGTGCCACACTGACTAGCGGGGGCACAGATACGCAGTATTTT
TRBV19	TRBJ2-1	-	TRBD2	CASSRGTAGVDEQFF	TGTGCCAGTAGTAGGGGGACTGCGGGGGTGGATGAGCAGTTCTTC
TRBV18	TRBJ1-1	-	-	CASSPLSEDTEAFF	TGTGCCAGCTCACCACTCTCCGAGGACACTGAAGCTTTCTTT
TRBV5-1	TRBJ1-1	-	-	CASSQDTEAFF	TGCGCCAGCAGCCAGGACACTGAAGCTTTCTTT
TRBV28	TRBJ2-1	once	TRBD2	CASSSLAGGANEQFF	TGTGCCAGCAGTTCCCTAGCGGGGGGGGCCAATGAGCAGTTCTTC
TRBV6-6	TRBJ1-6	-	-	CASSHGSNSPLHF	TGTGCCAGCTCCCACGGGAGTAATTCACCCCTCCACTTT
TRBV5-1	TRBJ1-2	few	-	CASSHETNTGGYTF	TGCGCCAGCAGCCACGAAACTAACACCGGCGGCTACACCTTC
TRBV29-1	TRBJ2-7	once	TRBD2	CSVEGTSGSAYEQYF	TGCAGCGTTGAAGGGACTAGCGGGAGTGCCTACGAGCAGTACTTC
TRBV10-3	TRBJ2-6	-	TRBD1	CAIRPGQGVSGANVLTF	TGTGCCATCAGGCCGGGACAGGGTGTCTCTGGGGCCAACGTCCTGACTTTC
TRBV5-1	TRBJ2-1	-	TRBD2	CASSLKSGRDQDEQFF	TGCGCCAGCAGCTTGAAAAGCGGGAGAGATCAGGATGAGCAGTTCTTC
TRBV5-8	TRBJ1-1	-	-	CASRPGDRNTEAFF	TGTGCCAGCAGACCCGGAGACAGGAACACTGAAGCTTTCTTT
TRBV5-4	TRBJ2-2	-	TRBD2	CASSFGGADTGELFF	TGTGCCAGCAGCTTCGGGGGGGCCGACACCGGGGAGCTGTTTTTT
TRBV2	TRBJ1-1	-	-	CASSEGGGDTEAFF	TGTGCCAGCAGTGAAGGGGGAGGCGACACTGAAGCTTTCTTT
TRBV5-1	TRBJ1-5	many	-	CASSELPQHF	TGCGCCAGCAGCGAACTGCCCCAGCATTTT
TRBV2	TRBJ1-2	-	-	CASSEQGRNYGYTF	TGTGCCAGCAGTGAACAGGGGCGGAACTATGGCTACACCTTC
TRBV3-1/TRBV3-2	TRBJ1-2	-	-	CASSQGRGPYGYTF	TGTGCCAGCAGCCAAGGCAGGGGTCCATATGGCTACACCTTC
TRBV5-4	TRBJ2-5	-	-	CASSWTRGETQYF	TGTGCCAGCAGCTGGACTAGGGGGGAGACCCAGTACTTC
TRBV7-9	TRBJ2-3	-	TRBD1	CASSSPGTGITDTQYF	TGTGCCAGCAGCTCCCCCGGGACAGGGATCACAGATACGCAGTATTTT
TRBV27	TRBJ2-3	-	-	CAGAGEHTQYF	TGTGCCGGTGCCGGTGAGCATACGCAGTATTTT
TRBV28	TRBJ1-1	-	TRBD1	CASSSPGGNTEAFF	TGTGCCAGCAGTTCACCAGGGGGAAACACTGAAGCTTTCTTT
TRBV3-1/TRBV3-2	TRBJ2-7	-	TRBD1	CASSFDRGYEQYF	TGTGCCAGCAGCTTCGACAGGGGCTACGAGCAGTACTTC
TRBV19	TRBJ2-4	-	-	CASSVAGGAKNIQYF	TGTGCCAGTAGCGTGGCAGGGGGGGCCAAAAACATTCAGTACTTC
TRBV7-9	TRBJ2-7	-	TRBD2	CASSFTSSGSYEQYF	TGTGCCAGCAGCTTCACCTCTAGCGGCTCCTACGAGCAGTACTTC
TRBV6-5	TRBJ2-6	-	-	CASSSDRSGANVLTF	TGTGCCAGCAGTTCTGACAGGTCTGGGGCCAACGTCCTGACTTTC
TRBV7-9	TRBJ1-2	-	TRBD1	CASRRGTGKQEVGGYTF	TGTGCCAGCAGACGCGGGACAGGGAAACAGGAAGTAGGTGGCTACACCTTC
TRBV5-1	TRBJ1-2	-	-	CASSLDDSYGYTF	TGCGCCAGCAGCTTGGACGACAGCTATGGCTACACCTTC
TRBV7-9	TRBJ2-3	-	-	CASSPHTSTDTQYF	TGTGCCAGCAGCCCGCATACTAGCACAGATACGCAGTATTTT
TRBV7-2	TRBJ2-7	-	TRBD1	CASSLDRGDEQYF	TGTGCCAGCAGCTTGGACAGGGGGGACGAGCAGTACTTC
TRBV5-1	TRBJ1-6	few	-	CASSLGSVKSSYNSPLHF	TGCGCCAGCAGCTTGGGGTCCGTCAAGAGCTCCTATAATTCACCCCTCCACTTT
TRBV13	TRBJ2-5	-	TRBD2	CASRSLAGTGVETQYF	TGTGCCAGCAGATCCCTAGCGGGAACAGGGGTAGAGACCCAGTACTTC
TRBV6-5	TRBJ2-7	few	-	CASLATGIYEQYF	TGTGCCAGCCTAGCGACAGGGATTTACGAGCAGTACTTC
TRBV30	TRBJ1-1	-	-	CAWSHQGREAFF	TGTGCCTGGAGTCACCAGGGGAGAGAAGCTTTCTTT
TRBV27	TRBJ2-1	-	TRBD1	CASSPGGNEQFF	TGTGCCAGCAGCCCAGGGGGCAATGAGCAGTTCTTC
TRBV7-6	TRBJ2-2	-	TRBD1	CASSLRQGNTGELFF	TGTGCCAGCAGCTTAAGACAGGGGAACACCGGGGAGCTGTTTTTT
TRBV7-2	TRBJ2-3	-	TRBD2	CASSLVVSGSDTQYF	TGTGCCAGCAGCTTAGTTGTTAGCGGGAGTGATACGCAGTATTTT
TRBV5-6	TRBJ2-2	few	TRBD2	CASSAGLAGVGELFF	TGTGCCAGCAGCGCGGGACTAGCGGGGGTCGGGGAGCTGTTTTTT
TRBV18	TRBJ1-2	-	-	CASSLVSNYGYTF	TGTGCCAGCTCACTCGTTTCCAACTATGGCTACACCTTC
TRBV30	TRBJ1-2	-	TRBD1	CAWSGDRRGGYTF	TGTGCCTGGAGTGGGGACAGGAGAGGTGGCTACACCTTC